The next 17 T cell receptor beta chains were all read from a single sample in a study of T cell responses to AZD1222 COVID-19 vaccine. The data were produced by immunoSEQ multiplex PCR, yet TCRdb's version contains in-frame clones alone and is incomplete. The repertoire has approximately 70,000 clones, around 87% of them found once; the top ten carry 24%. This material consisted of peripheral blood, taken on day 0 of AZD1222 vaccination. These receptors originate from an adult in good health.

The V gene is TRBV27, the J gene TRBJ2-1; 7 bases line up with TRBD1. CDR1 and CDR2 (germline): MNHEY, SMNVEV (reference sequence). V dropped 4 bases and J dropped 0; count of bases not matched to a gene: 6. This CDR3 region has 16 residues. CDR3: CASSSGWDSSYNEQFF. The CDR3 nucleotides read TGTGCCAGCAGTTCCGGGTGGGACAGCTCCTACAATGAGCAGTTCTTC.

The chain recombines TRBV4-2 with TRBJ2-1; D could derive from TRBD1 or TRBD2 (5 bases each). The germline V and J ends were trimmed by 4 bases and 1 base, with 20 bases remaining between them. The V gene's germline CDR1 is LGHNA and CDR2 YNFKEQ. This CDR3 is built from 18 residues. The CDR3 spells CASSPRGPGRRSYNEQFF. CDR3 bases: TGTGCCAGCAGCCCAAGGGGCCCGGGACGAAGATCCTACAATGAGCAGTTCTTC.

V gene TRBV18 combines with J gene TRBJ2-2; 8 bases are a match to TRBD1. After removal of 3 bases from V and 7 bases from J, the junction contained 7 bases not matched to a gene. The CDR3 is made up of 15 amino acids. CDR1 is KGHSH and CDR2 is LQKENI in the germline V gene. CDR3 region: CASSPRTGQSGELFF. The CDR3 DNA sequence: TGTGCCAGCTCACCGAGGACAGGGCAGAGCGGGGAGCTGTTTTTT. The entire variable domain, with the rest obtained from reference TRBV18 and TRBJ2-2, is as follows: NAGVMQNPRHLVRRRGQEARLRCSPMKGHSHVYWYRQLPEEGLKFMVYLQKENIIDESGMPKERFSAEFPKEGPSILRIQQVVRGDSAAYFCASSPRTGQSGELFFGEGSRLTVL.

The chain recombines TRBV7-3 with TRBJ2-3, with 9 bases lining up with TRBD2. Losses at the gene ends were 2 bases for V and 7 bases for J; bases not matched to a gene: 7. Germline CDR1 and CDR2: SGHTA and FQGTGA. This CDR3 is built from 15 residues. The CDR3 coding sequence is TGTGCCAGCAGCTTACAGCGGGGGGCAGGAAATACGCAGTATTTT. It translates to CASSLQRGAGNTQYF.

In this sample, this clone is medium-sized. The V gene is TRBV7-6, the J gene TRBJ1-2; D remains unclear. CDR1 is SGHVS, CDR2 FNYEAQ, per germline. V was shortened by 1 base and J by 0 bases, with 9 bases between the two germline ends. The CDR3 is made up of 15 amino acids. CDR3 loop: CASSLGPAANYGYTF. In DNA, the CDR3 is TGTGCCAGCAGCTTAGGGCCCGCAGCTAACTATGGCTACACCTTC.

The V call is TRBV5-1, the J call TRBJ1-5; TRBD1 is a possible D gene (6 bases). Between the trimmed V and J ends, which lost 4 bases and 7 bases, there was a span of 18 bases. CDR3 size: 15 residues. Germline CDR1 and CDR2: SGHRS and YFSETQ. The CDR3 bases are TGCGCCAGCAGCCCCGGGACAAACTCCCGCCAGCCCCAGCATTTT. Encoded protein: CASSPGTNSRQPQHF.

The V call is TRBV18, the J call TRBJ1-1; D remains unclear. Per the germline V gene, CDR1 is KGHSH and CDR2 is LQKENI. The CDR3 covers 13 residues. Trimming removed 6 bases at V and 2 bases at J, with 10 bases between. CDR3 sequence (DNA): TGTGCCAGCTCTCTGGACGGTAACACTGAAGCTTTCTTT. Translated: CASSLDGNTEAFF.

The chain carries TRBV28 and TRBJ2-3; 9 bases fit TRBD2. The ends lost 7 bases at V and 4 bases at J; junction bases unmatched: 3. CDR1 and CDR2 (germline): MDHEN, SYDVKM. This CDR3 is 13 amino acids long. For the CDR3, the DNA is TGTGCCAGCACGCGGGGGGGCCCAGATACGCAGTATTTT. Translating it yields CASTRGGPDTQYF.

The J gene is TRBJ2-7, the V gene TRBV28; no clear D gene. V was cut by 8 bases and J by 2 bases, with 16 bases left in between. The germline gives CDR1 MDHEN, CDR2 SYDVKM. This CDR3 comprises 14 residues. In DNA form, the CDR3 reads TGTGCCAGCTTGCGCGAAGGCAACACCTACGAGCAGTACTTC. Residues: CASLREGNTYEQYF.

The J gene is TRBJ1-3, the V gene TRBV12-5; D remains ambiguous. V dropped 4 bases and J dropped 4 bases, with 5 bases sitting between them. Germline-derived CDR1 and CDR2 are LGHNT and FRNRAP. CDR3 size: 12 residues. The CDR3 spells CASGSEGNTIYF. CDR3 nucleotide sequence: TGTGCTAGTGGTTCAGAGGGAAACACCATATATTTT.

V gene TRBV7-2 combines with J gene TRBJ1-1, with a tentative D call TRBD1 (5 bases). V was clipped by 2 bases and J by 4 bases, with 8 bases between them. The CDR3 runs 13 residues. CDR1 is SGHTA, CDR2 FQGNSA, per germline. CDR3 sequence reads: CASSLTGGTEAFF. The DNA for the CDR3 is TGTGCCAGCAGCTTAACAGGCGGCACTGAAGCTTTCTTT.

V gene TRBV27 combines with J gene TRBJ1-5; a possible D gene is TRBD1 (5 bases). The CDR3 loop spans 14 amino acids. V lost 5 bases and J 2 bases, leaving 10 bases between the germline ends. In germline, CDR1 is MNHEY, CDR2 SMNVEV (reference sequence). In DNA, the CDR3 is TGTGCCAGCAGTCGCGGGGGGGGCAATCAGCCCCAGCATTTT. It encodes CASSRGGGNQPQHF.

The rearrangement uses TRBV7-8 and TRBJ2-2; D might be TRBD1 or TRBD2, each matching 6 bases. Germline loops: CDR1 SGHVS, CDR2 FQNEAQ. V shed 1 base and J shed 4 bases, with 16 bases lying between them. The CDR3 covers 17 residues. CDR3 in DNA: TGTGCCAGCAGCTTAGTTACGGGGGCACACTTCACCGGGGAGCTGTTTTTT. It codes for CASSLVTGAHFTGELFF.

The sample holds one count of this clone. The CDR3 loop is CATSRGGTQGDIQYF. The CDR3 nucleotides are TGTGCCACCAGCAGAGGCGGCACCCAAGGGGACATTCAGTACTTC. J is TRBJ2-4 and V is TRBV15; the D gene is possibly TRBD1 (5 bases). V lost 1 base and J lost 8, with 15 bases in between. Germline V CDR1 and CDR2: LNHNV, YYDKDF (reference sequence). The CDR3 covers 15 residues. Together with reference TRBV15 and TRBJ2-4, the CDR3 gives the full variable domain: DAMVIQNPRYQVTQFGKPVTLSCSQTLNHNVMYWYQQKSSQAPKLLFHYYDKDFNNEADTPDNFQSRRPNTSFCFLDIRSPGLGDTAMYLCATSRGGTQGDIQYFGAGTRLSVL.

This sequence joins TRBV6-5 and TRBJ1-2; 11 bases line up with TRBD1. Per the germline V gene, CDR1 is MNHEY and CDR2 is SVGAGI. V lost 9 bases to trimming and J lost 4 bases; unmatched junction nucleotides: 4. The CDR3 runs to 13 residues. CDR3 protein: CASSGTGGYGYTF. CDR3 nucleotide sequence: TGTGCCAGTTCCGGGACAGGGGGCTATGGCTACACCTTC.

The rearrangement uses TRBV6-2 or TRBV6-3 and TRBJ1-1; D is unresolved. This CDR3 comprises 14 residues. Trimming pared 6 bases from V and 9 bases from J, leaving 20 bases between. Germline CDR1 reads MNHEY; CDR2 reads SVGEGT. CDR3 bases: TGTGCCAGCAGCACGTCTGCCACTGAGGGAAAAGCTTTCTTT. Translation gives CASSTSATEGKAFF.

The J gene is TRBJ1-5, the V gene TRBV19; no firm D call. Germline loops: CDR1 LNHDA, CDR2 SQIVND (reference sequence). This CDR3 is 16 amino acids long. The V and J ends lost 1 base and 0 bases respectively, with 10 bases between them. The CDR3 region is CASSIAEDYSNQPQHF. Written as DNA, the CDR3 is TGTGCCAGTAGTATAGCAGAGGACTATAGCAATCAGCCCCAGCATTTT.